One T cell receptor beta chain is described in this entry. In its sample, this clonotype was seen many times. It lacks a known antigen. Base qualities are not provided; no much larger clone lies one nucleotide away. Inclusive of the bounding cysteine and phenylalanine, the CDR3 is 17 residues long. CDR3 DNA is the only sequence kept; it has 51 bases, read in frame from the first base. Relative to germline, V is missing 3 bases and J is missing 8 bases, with 12 bases of the junction outside any gene match. Per the germline V gene, SGHTA is the CDR1 and FQGNSA is the CDR2. The sample originates from a study of T cell repertoires in cytomegalovirus infection (dated by TCRdb to the late 2010s). Looking at the study overall: Alongside well-studied HLA-B-restricted epitopes, the peptide stimulations were aimed at recently identified HLA-C-restricted CMV epitopes, whose presentation resists viral immunomodulation. Donor HLA type was relevant to the analysis, as public TCR beta signatures indicated carriage of CMV infection together with the matching HLA type.

The sequencer was an Illumina HiSeq 1500. TCRdb itself trimmed the public reads at Q25 with fastp, ran MiXCR and retained productive beta chains. Records with the same CDR3 protein are collapsed into one entry carrying the most frequent genes and DNA. This sample is represented by 250,000 to 300,000 distinct CDR3 sequences; roughly a fifth of them were singletons. Clones ranked in the top ten supply approximately 20% of the sample. What the work shows at the level of the full study, not this receptor alone: The ex vivo response was dominated by HLA-C-restricted CMV-specific TCR beta clonotypes, which also provided the single most frequent clonotype in two of eight donors. In both this cohort and an independent cohort of several hundred donors, the cumulative frequency of public TCR beta family members distinguished carriers of CMV infection plus the relevant HLA type.

Sample treatment or condition, as interpreted from the label and publication: in vitro stimulation with specific CMV peptide epitopes to enrich CMV-specific T cells. The sample in question was cultured PBMCs, obtained from culture after CMV antigen stimulation. The chain joins TRBV7-2 to TRBJ2-1; TRBD2 matches 11 bases in the middle. This clonotype was obtained from a human donor in good health (CMV status not recorded). Some clones in this sample may be carry-over from other donors' samples. The CDR3 amino acid sequence is: CASSFLAGGPGLDEQFF. Read as DNA, the sequence is TGTGCCAGCAGCTTTTTAGCGGGAGGGCCGGGCTTGGATGAGCAGTTCTTC.